This T cell receptor beta chain was captured by sequencing in a study of beta chain features in type 1 diabetes. Per donor, one heparinised blood draw averaged about 116 mL. The CDR3 covers 16 residues. V gave up 4 bases and J gave up 3 bases; unmatched junction bases: 11. Germline lookup yields CDR1 MNHNS and CDR2 SASEGT. The study reverse transcribed the entire isolated RNA, so it sequenced expressed TCRB transcripts. Here immunoSEQ multiplex PCR was the method, and the copy in TCRdb shows in-frame clones only, minus some. Of 200,000 to 250,000 clones in the sample, over 9.5% were seen once. The sequence was obtained from a young woman in good health. The sequenced sample was naive CD4+ T cells from blood. This chain joins TRBV6-1 and TRBJ2-7; 8 bases agree with TRBD1. The CDR3 protein is CASSASDRGQSYEQYF. CDR3 nucleotide sequence: TGTGCCAGCAGTGCCTCCGACAGGGGTCAGAGCTACGAGCAGTACTTC.